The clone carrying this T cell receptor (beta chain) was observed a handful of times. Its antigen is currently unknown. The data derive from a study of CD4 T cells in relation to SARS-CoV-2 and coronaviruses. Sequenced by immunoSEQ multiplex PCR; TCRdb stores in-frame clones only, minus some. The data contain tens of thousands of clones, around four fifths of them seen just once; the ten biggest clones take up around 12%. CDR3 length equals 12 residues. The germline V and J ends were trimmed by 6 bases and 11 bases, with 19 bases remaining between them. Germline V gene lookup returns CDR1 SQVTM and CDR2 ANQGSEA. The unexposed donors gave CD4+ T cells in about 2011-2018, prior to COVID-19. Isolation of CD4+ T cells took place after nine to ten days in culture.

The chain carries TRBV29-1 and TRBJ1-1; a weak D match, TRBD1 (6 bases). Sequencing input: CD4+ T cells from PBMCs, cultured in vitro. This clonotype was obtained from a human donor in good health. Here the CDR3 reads CSVMGARGAAFF. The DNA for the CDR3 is TGCAGCGTAATGGGGGCGCGGGGCGCGGCTTTCTTT. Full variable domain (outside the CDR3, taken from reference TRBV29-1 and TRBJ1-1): SAVISQKPSRDICQRGTSLTIQCQVDSQVTMMFWYRQQPGQSLTLIATANQGSEATYESGFVIDKFPISRPNLTFSTLTVSNMSPEDSSIYLCSVMGARGAAFFGQGTRLTVV.